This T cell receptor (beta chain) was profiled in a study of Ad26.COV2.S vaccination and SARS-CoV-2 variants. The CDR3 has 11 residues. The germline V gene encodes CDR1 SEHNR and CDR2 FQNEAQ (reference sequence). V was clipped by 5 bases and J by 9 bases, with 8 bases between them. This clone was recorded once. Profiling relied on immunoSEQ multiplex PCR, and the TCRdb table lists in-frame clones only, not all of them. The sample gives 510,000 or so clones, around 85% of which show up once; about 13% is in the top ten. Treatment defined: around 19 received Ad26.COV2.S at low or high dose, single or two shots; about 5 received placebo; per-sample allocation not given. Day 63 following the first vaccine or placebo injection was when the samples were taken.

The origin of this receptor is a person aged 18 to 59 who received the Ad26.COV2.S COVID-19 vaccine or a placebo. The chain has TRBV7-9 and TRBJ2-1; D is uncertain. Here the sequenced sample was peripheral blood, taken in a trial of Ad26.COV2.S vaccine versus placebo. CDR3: CASSPGREQFF. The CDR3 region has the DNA TGTGCCAGCAGCCCCGGACGTGAGCAGTTCTTC.